Below are 12 T cell receptor beta chains sequenced from a single sample in a study of T cells in localized non-small cell lung cancer. TCRdb's table, derived via immunoSEQ multiplex PCR, lists solely in-frame clones and lacks some. The data show over a thousand clones, with about 22% seen just once and 26% held by the top ten. This specimen was lung tumor tissue, taken before any cancer treatment. These receptors were collected from a man aged 35 to 70 with stage III squamous cell lung carcinoma.

This clone was detected a few times. The V gene is TRBV6-8, the J gene TRBJ2-2; TRBD1 might be the D (5 bases). Germline V gives CDR1 MNHGY, CDR2 SAAAGT. V dropped 2 bases and J dropped 5 bases, with 6 bases sitting between them. This CDR3 spans 13 amino acids. The CDR3 region has the DNA TGTGCCAGCAGTTACGACAGAACCGGGGAGCTGTTTTTT. It encodes CASSYDRTGELFF.

This clone was counted between two and nine times. Its ends do not fully match the called genes, so a read error is possible. The chain uses TRBV6-8 and TRBJ1-4, with D unresolved. The CDR3 has 14 amino acids. Germline loops: CDR1 MNHGY, CDR2 SAAAGT. CDR3 sequence: CAISPQVDNEKLFF. The CDR3 DNA follows: TGTGCCATCAGTCCCCAAGTCGATAATGAAAAACTGTTTTTT.

By its share, this clone is medium-sized. J is TRBJ1-2 and V is TRBV6-8; D is possibly TRBD1 (6 bases). The V end lost 6 bases, the J end lost 3 bases, and 11 bases lay between the germline ends. Looked up from germline, CDR1 is MNHGY and CDR2 is SAAAGT. This CDR3 region has 13 residues. In DNA, the CDR3 is TGTGCCAGCAGAACTCAGGGGTACTATGGCTACACCTTC. It is translated as CASRTQGYYGYTF.

This clone has just a few counts. V and J are TRBV15 and TRBJ2-3, with 9 bases aligning to TRBD1. Germline V gives CDR1 LNHNV, CDR2 YYDKDF (reference sequence). The CDR3 spans 15 residues. V gave up 3 bases and J gave up 3 bases; unmatched junction bases: 4. CDR3 in DNA: TGTGCCACCAGCAGGGGGGACAGGGCAACAGATACGCAGTATTTT. This codes for CATSRGDRATDTQYF.

For this clone: An end of the junction differs from the germline gene, which may be a read error. The chain carries TRBV6-8 and TRBJ2-7, with D tentatively TRBD1 or TRBD2 (6 bases each). The germline CDR1 and CDR2 sequences are MNHGY and SAAAGT. CDR3 length: 16 residues. CDR3 DNA: TGTGCCATCAGTACGGCGAGGGGGAGGCGGGCCTACGAGCAGTACTTC. Translation gives CAISTARGRRAYEQYF.

This rearrangement joins TRBV18 to TRBJ1-2; D is undetermined. Trimming shortened V by 3 bases and J by 8 bases, and 10 bases separated the two germline ends. From germline, CDR1 is KGHSH and CDR2 LQKENI. The CDR3 length is 12 residues. The CDR3 loop reads CASSPGTWGYTF. The DNA for the CDR3 is TGTGCCAGCTCACCGGGTACATGGGGCTACACCTTC. Variable domain in full (rest from reference TRBV18 and TRBJ1-2): NAGVMQNPRHLVRRRGQEARLRCSPMKGHSHVYWYRQLPEEGLKFMVYLQKENIIDESGMPKERFSAEFPKEGPSILRIQQVVRGDSAAYFCASSPGTWGYTFGSGTRLTVV.

This clone was counted a few times. The chain couples TRBV29-1 to TRBJ1-2; a weak D match, TRBD1 (5 bases). Looked up from germline, CDR1 is SQVTM and CDR2 is ANQGSEA. The CDR3 has 12 amino acids. V was cut by 2 bases and J by 5 bases, with 9 bases left in between. Here the CDR3 DNA reads TGCAGCGTTGAAAGGGGAGGATATGGCTACACCTTC. This encodes CSVERGGYGYTF.

A few counts support this clone. The genes are TRBV9 and TRBJ1-2, with a tentative D call TRBD1 (5 bases). CDR3 size: 14 residues. V gave up 4 bases and J gave up 0 bases, with 10 bases separating them. Germline V CDR1 and CDR2: SGDLS, YYNGEE. CDR3 coding DNA: TGTGCCAGCAGCCCGCAGGGCCCTAACTATGGCTACACCTTC. The encoded protein is CASSPQGPNYGYTF.

With regard to this clone: The junction does not match germline at one end; this may be a read error. The chain joins TRBV6-8 to TRBJ2-1; D is undetermined. CDR1 and CDR2 (germline): MNHGY, SAAAGT. This CDR3 contains 15 residues. The CDR3 loop reads CAISVGESSYNEQFF. In DNA form, the CDR3 reads TGTGCCATCAGTGTTGGTGAGAGCTCCTACAATGAGCAGTTCTTC.

This clone was picked up a small number of times. The CDR3 loop is CASMGHNEQFF. As DNA, the CDR3 is TGTGCCTCCATGGGGCACAATGAGCAGTTCTTC. V usage is TRBV19 and J usage is TRBJ2-1; D is possibly TRBD1 (5 bases). The CDR3 has 11 residues. The V gene lost 11 bases and the J gene lost 5 bases, with 10 bases spanning the gap. CDR1 and CDR2 (germline): LNHDA, SQIVND (reference sequence).

There are a few counts of this clone. The rearrangement links TRBV6-8 to TRBJ1-5; D uncertain. This CDR3 is 14 amino acids long. Germline-derived CDR1 and CDR2 are MNHGY and SAAAGT. V shed 2 bases and J shed 4 bases, with 9 bases lying between them. CDR3 residues: CASSYGSQNQPQHF. CDR3 DNA: TGTGCCAGCAGTTACGGGAGCCAGAATCAGCCCCAGCATTTT.

This clone is labeled as large. The V gene is TRBV6-8, the J gene TRBJ2-5, with 8 nucleotides matching TRBD2. Trimming took 10 bases from V and 2 from J; bases not matched to a gene: 12. The CDR3 totals 15 residues. Germline assignment: CDR1 MNHGY and CDR2 SAAAGT. As DNA, the CDR3 is TGTGCCATCAGAGACGGACTAGCAGGGCAAGAGACCCAGTACTTC. It is translated as CAIRDGLAGQETQYF.